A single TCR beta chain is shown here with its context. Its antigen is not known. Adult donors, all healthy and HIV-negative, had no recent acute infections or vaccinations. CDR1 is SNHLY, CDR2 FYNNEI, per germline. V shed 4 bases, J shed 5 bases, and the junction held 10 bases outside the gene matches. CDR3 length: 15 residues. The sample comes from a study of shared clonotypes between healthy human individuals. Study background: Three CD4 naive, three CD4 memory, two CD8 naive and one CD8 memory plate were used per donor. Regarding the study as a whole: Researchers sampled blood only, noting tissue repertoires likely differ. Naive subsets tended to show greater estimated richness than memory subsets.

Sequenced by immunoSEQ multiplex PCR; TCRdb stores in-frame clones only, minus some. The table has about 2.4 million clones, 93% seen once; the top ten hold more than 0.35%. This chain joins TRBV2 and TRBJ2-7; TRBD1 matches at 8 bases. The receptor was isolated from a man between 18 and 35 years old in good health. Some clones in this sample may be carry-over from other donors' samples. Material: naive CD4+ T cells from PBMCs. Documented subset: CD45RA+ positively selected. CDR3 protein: CASSGRPGGIDEQYF. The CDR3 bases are TGTGCCAGCAGTGGAAGACCAGGGGGCATCGACGAGCAGTACTTC.